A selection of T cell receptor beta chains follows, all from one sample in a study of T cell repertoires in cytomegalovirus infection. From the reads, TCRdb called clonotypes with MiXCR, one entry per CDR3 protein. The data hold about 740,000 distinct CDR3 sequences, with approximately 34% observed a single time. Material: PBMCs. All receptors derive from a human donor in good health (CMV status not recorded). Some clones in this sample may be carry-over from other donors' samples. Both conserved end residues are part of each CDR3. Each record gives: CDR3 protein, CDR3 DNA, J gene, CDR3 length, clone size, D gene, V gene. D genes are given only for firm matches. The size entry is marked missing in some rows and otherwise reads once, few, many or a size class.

CASSSYLIAASTDTQYF | TGTGCCAGCAGCTCCTACCTTATAGCGGCTAGCACAGATACGCAGTATTTT | TRBJ2-3 | 17 | - | - | TRBV4-1
CASSAPRPIEQFF | TGTGCCAGCAGCGCGCCGCGGCCAATTGAGCAGTTCTTC | TRBJ2-1 | 13 | few | - | TRBV11-2
CASNLAGGSYNEQFF | TGTGCCAGCAACCTCGCGGGAGGCTCCTACAATGAGCAGTTCTTC | TRBJ2-1 | 15 | many | TRBD2 | TRBV7-9
CASKSRWADTQYF | TGTGCCAGCAAGTCTAGGTGGGCAGATACGCAGTATTTT | TRBJ2-3 | 13 | - | - | TRBV6-5
CASSLYGTSGSSSRTGELFF | TGTGCCAGCAGCTTATACGGGACTAGCGGGAGTTCGAGTAGGACCGGGGAGCTGTTTTTT | TRBJ2-2 | 20 | few | TRBD2 | TRBV7-6
CASSLGDPFFDEQFF | TGTGCCAGCAGCTTAGGGGACCCCTTTTTTGATGAGCAGTTCTTC | TRBJ2-1 | 15 | many | - | TRBV7-8
CASSYTGGNSPLHF | TGTGCCAGCAGCTATACAGGGGGAAATTCACCCCTCCACTTT | TRBJ1-6 | 14 | few | TRBD1 | TRBV5-6
CASRGQGLGGEQYF | TGTGCCAGCAGAGGACAGGGTCTCGGGGGCGAGCAGTACTTC | TRBJ2-7 | 14 | few | TRBD1 | TRBV2
CASSGHPNFNYGYTF | TGTGCCAGTAGTGGGCACCCGAACTTTAACTATGGCTACACCTTC | TRBJ1-2 | 15 | few | - | TRBV19
CASSYLKGSEAFF | TGTGCCAGCAGTTACCTTAAGGGTTCTGAAGCTTTCTTT | TRBJ1-1 | 13 | many | - | TRBV6-5
CASSPGLGSYTYEQYF | TGTGCCAGCAGCCCCGGGCTGGGCTCGTATACGTACGAGCAGTACTTC | TRBJ2-7 | 16 | few | - | TRBV7-8
CASSLLEGADTQYF | TGTGCCAGCAGTTTATTGGAGGGAGCAGATACGCAGTATTTT | TRBJ2-3 | 14 | - | - | TRBV27
CASSSNRGGSLLTEAFF | TGTGCCAGCAGCTCTAACAGGGGGGGATCCCTCCTCACTGAAGCTTTCTTT | TRBJ1-1 | 17 | - | TRBD1 | TRBV7-8
CASRLGVLNTEAFF | TGTGCCAGTAGGCTTGGGGTCCTAAACACTGAAGCTTTCTTT | TRBJ1-1 | 14 | - | - | TRBV19
CASSDTTASYEQYF | TGTGCCAGCAGTGATACCACTGCGTCCTACGAGCAGTACTTC | TRBJ2-7 | 14 | many | - | TRBV6-1
CASSVVPGSTEAFF | TGTGCCAGCAGCGTAGTCCCAGGGTCCACTGAAGCTTTCTTT | TRBJ1-1 | 14 | once | - | TRBV9
CASSLGGLHNEQFF | TGTGCCAGCAGCTTGGGGGGACTCCACAATGAGCAGTTCTTC | TRBJ2-1 | 14 | many | - | TRBV5-6
CASRYGQGAIGYTF | TGTGCCAGCAGATACGGACAGGGGGCGATTGGCTACACCTTC | TRBJ1-2 | 14 | few | TRBD1 | TRBV7-2
CASSMGTRGGWNTEAFF | TGTGCCAGTAGTATGGGGACCCGGGGGGGCTGGAACACTGAAGCTTTCTTT | TRBJ1-1 | 17 | - | - | TRBV19
CASSLYLDRGWNEQFF | TGTGCCAGCAGTTTATACCTAGACAGGGGTTGGAATGAGCAGTTCTTC | TRBJ2-1 | 16 | few | TRBD1 | TRBV27
CASSLPGGPVIKNIQYF | TGTGCCAGCAGCTTACCCGGGGGGCCTGTAATCAAAAACATTCAGTACTTC | TRBJ2-4 | 17 | few | - | TRBV7-8
CATSVTEDQPQHF | TGTGCCACCAGTGTCACGGAGGATCAGCCCCAGCATTTT | TRBJ1-5 | 13 | - | - | TRBV24-1
CASSIEWELFF | TGTGCCAGTAGTATAGAGTGGGAGCTGTTTTTT | TRBJ2-2 | 11 | - | - | TRBV19
CASGMPGLGGTEAFF | TGTGCCAGCGGAATGCCGGGCCTTGGGGGAACTGAAGCTTTCTTT | TRBJ1-1 | 15 | - | - | TRBV28
CASRDRVFGQPQHF | TGTGCCAGCAGAGACAGGGTGTTTGGTCAGCCCCAGCATTTT | TRBJ1-5 | 14 | - | TRBD1 | TRBV6-6
CSALRGLAGSYEQYF | TGCAGTGCTCTCAGAGGACTAGCGGGCTCCTACGAGCAGTACTTC | TRBJ2-7 | 15 | - | TRBD2 | TRBV20-1
CSAREQGAGGYTF | TGCAGTGCTCGCGAACAGGGGGCCGGGGGCTACACCTTC | TRBJ1-2 | 13 | - | TRBD1 | TRBV20-1
CASDLSGDANEQFF | TGTGCCAGTGACCTTAGCGGGGATGCGAATGAGCAGTTCTTC | TRBJ2-1 | 14 | - | TRBD2 | TRBV19
CASSSRQGINEKLFF | TGTGCCAGCAGTTCTAGACAGGGGATTAATGAAAAACTGTTTTTT | TRBJ1-4 | 15 | - | TRBD1 | TRBV27
CASSQHGVRATNEKLFF | TGCGCCAGCAGCCAACACGGAGTCCGTGCAACTAATGAAAAACTGTTTTTT | TRBJ1-4 | 17 | few | - | TRBV4-1
CASSSNTRNSPLHF | TGTGCCAGCAGTTCAAACACCCGAAATTCACCCCTCCACTTT | TRBJ1-6 | 14 | - | - | TRBV12-3/TRBV12-4
CASSPRTRSLGGANVLTF | TGTGCCAGCAGTCCCCGGACACGGTCTTTAGGTGGGGCCAACGTCCTGACTTTC | TRBJ2-6 | 18 | - | - | TRBV27
CASSQDLDSLRGQYF | TGTGCCAGCAGCCAAGATCTGGACTCCCTACGGGGGCAGTATTTT | TRBJ2-3 | 15 | - | - | TRBV14
CASSRTGLGYTF | TGTGCCAGCAGCAGGACAGGGCTTGGCTACACCTTC | TRBJ1-2 | 12 | - | TRBD1 | TRBV7-6
CASSPRGLAGRSSYEQYF | TGTGCCAGCAGCCCCCGCGGACTAGCGGGTAGGAGCTCCTACGAGCAGTACTTC | TRBJ2-7 | 18 | few | TRBD2 | TRBV7-8
CASSGTGNTGELFF | TGTGCCAGCAGCGGGACAGGGAACACCGGGGAGCTGTTTTTT | TRBJ2-2 | 14 | many | TRBD1 | TRBV11-3
CASSQEGLYTEAFF | TGCGCCAGCAGCCAAGAAGGTCTGTACACTGAAGCTTTCTTT | TRBJ1-1 | 14 | - | - | TRBV4-1
CASSSRDLSYDQYF | TGTGCCAGCAGCTCCCGGGACTTATCCTACGACCAGTACTTC | TRBJ2-7 | 14 | - | - | TRBV7-1
CASSIQGSYNEQFF | TGTGCCAGCAGTATCCAGGGGTCCTACAATGAGCAGTTCTTC | TRBJ2-1 | 14 | - | - | TRBV27